This T cell receptor (beta chain) was documented in a study of T-cell memory formation after mild COVID-19. From the 5' RACE reads, TCRdb called clonotypes with MiXCR, one entry per CDR3 protein. This table has approximately 240,000 distinct CDR3 sequences, around 17% appearing once. The germline gives CDR1 SGHRS, CDR2 YFSETQ. The CDR3 has 16 residues. V was trimmed by 0 bases and J by 0 bases, leaving 12 bases between them. The sample was PBMCs or a T cell subset sorted from them (not recorded which). The sequence was collected from a man aged 18 to 30 who had mild COVID-19 (a few samples of this study predate the infection). Cell type and time point are not known. This chain links TRBV5-1 with TRBJ1-1; D not certain. CDR3 bases: TGCGCCAGCAGCTTGGTTGGAGAATCAATGAACACTGAAGCTTTCTTT. It codes for CASSLVGESMNTEAFF. The whole variable domain, filled in from reference TRBV5-1 and TRBJ1-1, reads KAGVTQTPRYLIKTRGQQVTLSCSPISGHRSVSWYQQTPGQGLQFLFEYFSETQRNKGNFPGRFSGRQFSNSRSEMNVSTLELGDSALYLCASSLVGESMNTEAFFGQGTRLTVV.